This T cell receptor beta chain was profiled in a study of tumor and adjacent non-tumor tissue in lung cancer. Broader study findings: Normal lung showed higher cumulative top 100 clone frequency than tumor.

TCRbeta libraries were built with three rounds of nested PCR, modified from ARM-PCR. TCRdb redid the calling of the multiplex PCR reads with MiXCR, one entry per CDR3 protein. The data contain some 68,000 distinct CDR3 sequences, 76% of them singletons. About this clonotype: Its target is unknown. This may arise from a read error, as a much more abundant clone is one base away.

V lost 0 bases, J lost 1 base, and 16 bases lay in between. This CDR3 is 19 amino acids long. Germline V gives CDR1 LGHNA, CDR2 YNFKEQ. No cell sorting was done before RNA was extracted from the tissue. More than 3 cm separated this lung sample from the edge of the tumor. This TCR was sampled from a man aged 55-75 years with non-small cell lung cancer. The sequenced sample was distant non-tumor lung tissue. The chain employs TRBV4-2 and TRBJ2-6, with D maybe TRBD1 (5 bases). CDR3 amino acids: CASSQEGWRQRSGANVLTF. The CDR3 DNA sequence: TGTGCCAGCAGCCAAGAAGGTTGGAGACAGAGGTCTGGGGCCAACGTCCTGACTTTC.